The present T cell receptor (beta chain) was sequenced within a study of response to subunit inactivated influenza vaccine (dated by TCRdb to the late 2010s). In terms of the full investigation: Deep quantitative profiling of the T cell receptor repertoire was used in the study to follow responses to a trivalent subunit inactivated influenza vaccine.

Beyond this particular receptor, the publication reports: It was suggested by the authors that each seasonal influenza vaccination may recruit only a limited number of new T cells.

The method was RT-PCR. The data were produced on an Illumina HiSeq 2500. Using fastp trimming at Q25 and MiXCR clonotype assembly, TCRdb reanalyzed the public sequencing data and kept in-frame beta chains. Merged by CDR3 protein, the rows form single entries marked with the most common genes and DNA. The sample table contains 430,000 or so distinct CDR3 sequences; only one count was recorded for 9.5% to 13% of them. The ten largest clonotypes hold less than 15% of the sample. Per the publication, the time point label means: 45 to 50 days after influenza vaccine administration. The table lists this clonotype with many counts. This clone's antigen is unknown. No much larger clone is present one base from it, and per-base qualities are unavailable. The germline V gene (reference sequence) specifies SEHNR as CDR1 and FQNEAQ as CDR2. Compared with germline, V lacks 7 bases and J lacks 4 bases; bases without a gene match: 12. Taken from cysteine to phenylalanine, the CDR3 has 15 residues. CDR3 DNA only is kept here, 45 bases in frame from base 1.

The chain employs TRBV7-9 and TRBJ2-7; 8 bases in between match TRBD2. The source material was PBMCs from blood, sampled 40 to 50 days after vaccination. The clonotype originates from a man aged 50-59 years who received an inactivated influenza vaccine. Donor details come from another sample of the same person, matched by shared clones. The bases are TGTGCCAGCACCTTTCCCGGGAGGGAGGGGTACGAGCAGTACTTC. This sequence encodes CASTFPGREGYEQYF. Supplemented by the reference TRBV7-9 and TRBJ2-7 proteins around the CDR3, the complete variable domain is DTGVSQNPRHKITKRGQNVTFRCDPISEHNRLYWYRQTLGQGPEFLTYFQNEAQLEKSRLLSDRFSAERPKGSFSTLEIQRTEQGDSAMYLCASTFPGREGYEQYFGPGTRLTVT.